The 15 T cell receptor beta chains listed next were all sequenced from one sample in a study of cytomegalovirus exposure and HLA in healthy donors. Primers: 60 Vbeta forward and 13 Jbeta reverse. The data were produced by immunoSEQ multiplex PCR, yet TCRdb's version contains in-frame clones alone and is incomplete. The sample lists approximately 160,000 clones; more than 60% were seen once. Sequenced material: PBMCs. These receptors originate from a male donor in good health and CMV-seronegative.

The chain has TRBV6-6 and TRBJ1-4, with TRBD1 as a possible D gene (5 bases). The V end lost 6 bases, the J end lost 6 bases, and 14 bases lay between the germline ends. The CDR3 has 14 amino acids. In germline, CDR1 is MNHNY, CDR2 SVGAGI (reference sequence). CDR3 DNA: TGTGCCAGCAGCAACGGGGGGACGTATGAAAAACTGTTTTTT. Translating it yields CASSNGGTYEKLFF.

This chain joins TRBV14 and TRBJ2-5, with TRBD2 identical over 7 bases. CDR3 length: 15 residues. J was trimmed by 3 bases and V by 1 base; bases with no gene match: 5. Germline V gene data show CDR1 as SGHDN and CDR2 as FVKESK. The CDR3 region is CASSQGAGEEETQYF. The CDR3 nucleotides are TGTGCCAGCAGCCAAGGTGCGGGAGAGGAAGAGACCCAGTACTTC.

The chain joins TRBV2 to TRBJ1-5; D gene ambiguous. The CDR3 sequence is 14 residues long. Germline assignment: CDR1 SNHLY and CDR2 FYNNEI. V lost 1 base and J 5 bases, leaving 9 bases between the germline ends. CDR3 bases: TGTGCCAGCAGTGAAGTGGGCCCCTATCAGCCCCAGCATTTT. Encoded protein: CASSEVGPYQPQHF. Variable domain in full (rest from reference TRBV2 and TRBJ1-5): EPEVTQTPSHQVTQMGQEVILRCVPISNHLYFYWYRQILGQKVEFLVSFYNNEISEKSEIFDDQFSVERPDGSNFTLKIRSTKLEDSAMYFCASSEVGPYQPQHFGDGTRLSIL.

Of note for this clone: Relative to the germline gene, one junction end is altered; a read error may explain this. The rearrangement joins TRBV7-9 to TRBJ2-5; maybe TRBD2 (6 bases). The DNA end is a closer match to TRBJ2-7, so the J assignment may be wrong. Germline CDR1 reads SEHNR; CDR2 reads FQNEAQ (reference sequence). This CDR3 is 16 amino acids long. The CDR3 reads CVSSLVSGSLNYEQYF. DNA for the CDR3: TGTGTCAGCAGCTTAGTATCCGGGAGCCTTAATTACGAGCAGTACTTC.

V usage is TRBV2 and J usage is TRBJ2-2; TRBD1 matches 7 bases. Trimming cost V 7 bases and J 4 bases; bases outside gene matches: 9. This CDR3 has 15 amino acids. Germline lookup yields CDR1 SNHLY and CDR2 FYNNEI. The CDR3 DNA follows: TGTGCCAGCATTACAGGGGTAGGAGGCACCGGGGAGCTGTTTTTT. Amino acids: CASITGVGGTGELFF. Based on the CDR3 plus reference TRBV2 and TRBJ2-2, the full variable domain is EPEVTQTPSHQVTQMGQEVILRCVPISNHLYFYWYRQILGQKVEFLVSFYNNEISEKSEIFDDQFSVERPDGSNFTLKIRSTKLEDSAMYFCASITGVGGTGELFFGEGSRLTVL.

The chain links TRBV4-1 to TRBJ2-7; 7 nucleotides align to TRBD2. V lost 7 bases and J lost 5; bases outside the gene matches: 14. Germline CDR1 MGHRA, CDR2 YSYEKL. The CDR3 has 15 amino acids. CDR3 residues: CASTLKLGGNHEQYF. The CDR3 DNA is TGCGCCAGCACCCTAAAACTGGGGGGGAACCACGAGCAGTACTTC.

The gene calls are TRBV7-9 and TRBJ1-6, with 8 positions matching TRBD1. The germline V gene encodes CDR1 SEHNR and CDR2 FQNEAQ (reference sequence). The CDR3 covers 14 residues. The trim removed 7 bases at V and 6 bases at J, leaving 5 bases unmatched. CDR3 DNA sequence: TGTGCCAGCACCGCGACAGGGGCTAATTCACCCCTCCACTTT. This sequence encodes CASTATGANSPLHF. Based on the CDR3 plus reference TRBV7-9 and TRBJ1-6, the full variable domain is DTGVSQNPRHKITKRGQNVTFRCDPISEHNRLYWYRQTLGQGPEFLTYFQNEAQLEKSRLLSDRFSAERPKGSFSTLEIQRTEQGDSAMYLCASTATGANSPLHFGNGTRLTVT.

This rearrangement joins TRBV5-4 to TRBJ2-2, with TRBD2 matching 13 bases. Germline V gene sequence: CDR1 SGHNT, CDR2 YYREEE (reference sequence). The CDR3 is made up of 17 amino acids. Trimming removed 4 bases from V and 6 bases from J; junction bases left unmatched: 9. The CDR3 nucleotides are TGTGCCAGCAGCGGGCTTACTAGCGGGAGGGGCGCCGGGGAGCTGTTTTTT. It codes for CASSGLTSGRGAGELFF.

In DNA form, the CDR3 reads TGTGCCTGGAGCCGAACAAGGACAGGCTTATCAGATACGCAGTATTTT. It is translated as CAWSRTRTGLSDTQYF. The genes are TRBV30 and TRBJ2-3, with 7 nucleotides matching TRBD1. The CDR3 consists of 16 residues. Losses at the gene ends were 3 bases for V and 4 bases for J; bases not matched to a gene: 13. Germline CDR1 and CDR2: GTSNPN and SVGIG (reference sequence). Full variable domain (outside the CDR3, taken from reference TRBV30 and TRBJ2-3): SQTIHQWPATLVQPVGSPLSLECTVEGTSNPNLYWYRQAAGRGLQLLFYSVGIGQISSEVPQNLSASRPQDRQFILSSKKLLLSDSGFYLCAWSRTRTGLSDTQYFGPGTRLTVL.

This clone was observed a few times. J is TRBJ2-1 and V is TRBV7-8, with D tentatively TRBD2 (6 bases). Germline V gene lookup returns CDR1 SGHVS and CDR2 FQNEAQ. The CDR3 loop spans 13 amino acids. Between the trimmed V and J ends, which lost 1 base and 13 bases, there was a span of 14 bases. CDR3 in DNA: TGTGCCAGCAGCTTAGACCCGATAGCGGACCAGTTCTTC. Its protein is CASSLDPIADQFF.

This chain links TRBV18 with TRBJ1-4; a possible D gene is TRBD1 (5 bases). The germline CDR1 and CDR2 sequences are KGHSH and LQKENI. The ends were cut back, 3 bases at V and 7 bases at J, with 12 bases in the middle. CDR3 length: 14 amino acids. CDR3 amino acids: CASSPGAGREKLFF. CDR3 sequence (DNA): TGTGCCAGCTCACCGGGAGCGGGGCGTGAAAAACTGTTTTTT.

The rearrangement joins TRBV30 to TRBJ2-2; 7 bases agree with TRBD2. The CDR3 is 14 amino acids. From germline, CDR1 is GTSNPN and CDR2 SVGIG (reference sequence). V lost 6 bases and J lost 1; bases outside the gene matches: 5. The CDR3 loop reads CACSPGGNTGELFF. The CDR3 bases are TGTGCCTGCTCTCCGGGGGGGAACACCGGGGAGCTGTTTTTT.

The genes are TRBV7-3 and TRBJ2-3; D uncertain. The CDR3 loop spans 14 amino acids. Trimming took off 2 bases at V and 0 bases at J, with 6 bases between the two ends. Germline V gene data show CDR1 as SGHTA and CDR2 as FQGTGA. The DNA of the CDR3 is TGTGCCAGCAGCTTAGCGGTGAGCACAGATACGCAGTATTTT. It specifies CASSLAVSTDTQYF. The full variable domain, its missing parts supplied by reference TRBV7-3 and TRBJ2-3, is GAGVSQTPSNKVTEKGKYVELRCDPISGHTALYWYRQSLGQGPEFLIYFQGTGAADDSGLPNDRFFAVRPEGSVSTLKIQRTERGDSAVYLCASSLAVSTDTQYFGPGTRLTVL.

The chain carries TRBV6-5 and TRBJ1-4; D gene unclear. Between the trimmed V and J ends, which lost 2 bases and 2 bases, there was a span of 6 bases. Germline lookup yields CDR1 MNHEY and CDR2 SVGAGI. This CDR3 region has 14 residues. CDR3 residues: CASSYGHTNEKLFF. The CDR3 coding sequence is TGTGCCAGCAGTTACGGGCACACTAATGAAAAACTGTTTTTT.

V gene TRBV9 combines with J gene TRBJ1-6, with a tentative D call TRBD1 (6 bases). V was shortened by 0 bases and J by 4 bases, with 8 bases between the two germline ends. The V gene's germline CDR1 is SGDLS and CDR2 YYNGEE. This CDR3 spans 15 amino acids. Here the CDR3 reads CASSVAGEYNSPLHF. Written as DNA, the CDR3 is TGTGCCAGCAGCGTAGCAGGGGAGTATAATTCACCCCTCCACTTT.